This T cell receptor (beta chain) is drawn from a study of CD8+ T cells in alopecia areata. Extracted RNA was reverse transcribed, and the resulting cDNA served as sequencing template. The repertoire was sequenced with immunoSEQ multiplex PCR; TCRdb's copy has only in-frame clones and lacks some. The sample carries about 150,000 clones, 45% to 60% recorded once. This CDR3 contains 14 residues. V was clipped by 0 bases and J by 3 bases, with 9 bases between them. Germline CDR1 and CDR2: SGHRS and YFSETQ. Lesional scalp tissue (obtained by punch biopsy) and peripheral blood were collected from alopecia areata patients. Cell sorting was applied to PBMCs, and CD4+ and CD8+ T cells were collected.

The sequencing sample was made of CD4+ T cells sorted from blood. V gene TRBV5-1 combines with J gene TRBJ1-2; no definite D call. The TCR was taken from a human donor with alopecia areata. The CDR3 here is CASSLEVVDYGYTF. The CDR3 DNA reads as TGCGCCAGCAGCTTGGAGGTGGTAGACTATGGCTACACCTTC. Filled out from reference TRBV5-1 and TRBJ1-2, the complete variable domain reads KAGVTQTPRYLIKTRGQQVTLSCSPISGHRSVSWYQQTPGQGLQFLFEYFSETQRNKGNFPGRFSGRQFSNSRSEMNVSTLELGDSALYLCASSLEVVDYGYTFGSGTRLTVV.